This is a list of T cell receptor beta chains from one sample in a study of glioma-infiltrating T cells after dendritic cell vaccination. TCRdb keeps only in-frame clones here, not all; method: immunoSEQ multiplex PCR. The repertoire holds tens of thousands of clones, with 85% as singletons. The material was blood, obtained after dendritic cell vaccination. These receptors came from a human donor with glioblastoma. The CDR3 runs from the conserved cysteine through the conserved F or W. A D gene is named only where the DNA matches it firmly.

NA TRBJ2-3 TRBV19 TGTGCCAGTAGTCCCCGACGGGTGAGCACAGATACGCAGTATTTT CASSPRRVSTDTQYF
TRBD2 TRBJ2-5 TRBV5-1 TGCGCCAGCAGAGAAGGGGGGACTAGCGGGCAAGAGACCCAGTACTTC CASREGGTSGQETQYF
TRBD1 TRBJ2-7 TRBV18 TGTGCCAGCTCCCCGACAGGGTCGGCCTACGAGCAGTACTTC CASSPTGSAYEQYF
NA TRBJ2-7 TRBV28 TGTGCCAGCAGGACCGCGACTACCCGGGGGTACGAGCAGTACTTC CASRTATTRGYEQYF
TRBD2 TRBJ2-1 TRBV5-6 TGTGCCAGCAGCTTAGCGGGGTCTTACAATGAGCAGTTCTTC CASSLAGSYNEQFF
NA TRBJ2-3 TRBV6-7 TGTGCCAGCAACGCGGGGAGAGATACGCAGTATTTT CASNAGRDTQYF
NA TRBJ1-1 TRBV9 TGTGCCAGCAGCGTCGGCCTGGGGGGAAAGAACACTGAAGCTTTCTTT CASSVGLGGKNTEAFF
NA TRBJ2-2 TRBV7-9 TGTGCCAGCAGCTTTCTAGGGGTCGGGGAGCTGTTTTTT CASSFLGVGELFF
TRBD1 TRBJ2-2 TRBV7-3 TGTGCCAGCAGCTTAACGGGACAGGGTAGTTTTAGGAACACCGGGGAGCTGTTTTTT CASSLTGQGSFRNTGELFF
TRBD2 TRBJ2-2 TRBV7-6 TGTGCCAGCAGCTTCCAAGCGGGGGGGTCAGCCGGGGAGCTGTTTTTT CASSFQAGGSAGELFF